This T cell receptor beta chain was captured in a study of shared clonotypes between healthy human individuals. This clone was seen only once. This table comes from immunoSEQ multiplex PCR, and its TCRdb copy is limited to in-frame clones, with some not included. In the table there are hundreds of thousands of clones, 70% to 80% of which are singletons. Germline CDR1 reads MRHNA; CDR2 reads SNTAGT. CDR3 length: 16 residues. V shed 2 bases and J 2 bases; nucleotides not matched to a gene: 5. The clonotype comes from a woman aged 35 to 49 in good health. Some clones in this sample may be carry-over from other donors' samples. The sequenced sample was PBMCs. This chain connects TRBV6-4 to TRBJ2-1; TRBD2 aligns across 8 bases. The CDR3 DNA is TGTGCCAGCAGTGACGTTGCGGGAGGCCCCTACAATGAGCAGTTCTTC. Translation gives CASSDVAGGPYNEQFF.